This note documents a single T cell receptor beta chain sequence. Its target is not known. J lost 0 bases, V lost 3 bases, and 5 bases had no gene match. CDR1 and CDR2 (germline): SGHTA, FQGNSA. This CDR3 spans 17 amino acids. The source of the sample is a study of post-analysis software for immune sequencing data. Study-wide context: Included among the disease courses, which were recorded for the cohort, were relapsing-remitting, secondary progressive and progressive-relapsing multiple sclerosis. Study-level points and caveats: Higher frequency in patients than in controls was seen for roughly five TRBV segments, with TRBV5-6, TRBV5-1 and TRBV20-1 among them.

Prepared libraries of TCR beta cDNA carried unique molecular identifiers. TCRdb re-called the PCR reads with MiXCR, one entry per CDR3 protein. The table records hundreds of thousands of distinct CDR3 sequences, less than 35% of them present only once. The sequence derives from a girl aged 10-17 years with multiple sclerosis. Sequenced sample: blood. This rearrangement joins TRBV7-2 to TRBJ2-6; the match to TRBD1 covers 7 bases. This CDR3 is CASSFLTGNSGANVLTF. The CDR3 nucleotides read TGTGCCAGCAGCTTCTTGACAGGGAACTCTGGGGCCAACGTCCTGACTTTC.